The 2 T cell receptor beta chains given below trace back to one sample, sequenced in a study of T cell repertoires in cytomegalovirus infection. These receptors lack a known antigen. One entry per CDR3 protein results from TCRdb running MiXCR on the reads. The table records 900,000 to 950,000 distinct CDR3 sequences, around 32% of them present only once. Sequencing was performed on cultured CD8+ T cells from PBMCs, taken from culture after CMV antigen stimulation. The receptors stem from a human donor in good health (CMV status not recorded). Some clones in this sample may be carry-over from other donors' samples.

This clonotype was picked up a small number of times. The rearrangement uses TRBV7-4 and TRBJ1-1; D call uncertain. Germline V gene data show CDR1 as SGHVT and CDR2 as SQSDAQ. The CDR3 is 15 residues long. Trimming stripped 2 bases from V and 2 bases from J, with 12 bases between. The CDR3 sequence: CASSLRSTLNTEAFF. The CDR3 nucleotides read TGTGCCAGCAGCTTACGAAGCACCCTTAACACTGAAGCTTTCTTT.

V and J are TRBV10-3 and TRBJ2-2; D is unclear. The CDR3 runs to 15 residues. Trimming left V 7 bases short and J 0 bases short, with 12 bases between. In germline, CDR1 is ENHRY, CDR2 SYGVKD. Here the CDR3 reads CAINRADPNTGELFF. The CDR3 nucleotides are TGTGCCATCAATCGGGCGGACCCGAACACCGGGGAGCTGTTTTTT.